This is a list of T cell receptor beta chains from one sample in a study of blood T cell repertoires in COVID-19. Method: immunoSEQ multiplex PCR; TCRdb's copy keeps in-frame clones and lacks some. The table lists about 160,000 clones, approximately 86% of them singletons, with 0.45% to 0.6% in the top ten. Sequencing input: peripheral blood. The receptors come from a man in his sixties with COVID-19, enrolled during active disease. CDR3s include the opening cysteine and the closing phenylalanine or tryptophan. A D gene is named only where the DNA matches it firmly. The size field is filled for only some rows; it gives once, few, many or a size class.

CDR3 DNA: TGTGCCAGCAGCAAGCCGACAGATTCCTACGAGCAGTACTTC; CDR3 protein: CASSKPTDSYEQYF; D gene: .; J gene: TRBJ2-7; V gene: TRBV7-8; clone size: .
CDR3 DNA: TGTGCCAGCAGTAATCCCGGGAGCTTCTACGAGCAGTACTTC; CDR3 protein: CASSNPGSFYEQYF; D gene: .; J gene: TRBJ2-7; V gene: TRBV27; clone size: .
CDR3 DNA: TGTGCCAGCAGCGTAGCGACCTCGGGTGGCTACACCTTC; CDR3 protein: CASSVATSGGYTF; D gene: .; J gene: TRBJ1-2; V gene: TRBV9; clone size: .
CDR3 DNA: TGTGCCAGCAGGGCCCCGATAGCGGGATGGGCCTACGAGCAGTACTTC; CDR3 protein: CASRAPIAGWAYEQYF; D gene: TRBD2; J gene: TRBJ2-7; V gene: TRBV2; clone size: .
CDR3 DNA: TGTGCCACCAGCAGAGATGGGACAGGCGAAATCTATGGCTACACCTTC; CDR3 protein: CATSRDGTGEIYGYTF; D gene: TRBD1; J gene: TRBJ1-2; V gene: TRBV15; clone size: .
CDR3 DNA: TGCGCCAGCACCGCAGGGGGCCCCCCCTACAATGAGCAGTTCTTC; CDR3 protein: CASTAGGPPYNEQFF; D gene: TRBD1; J gene: TRBJ2-1; V gene: TRBV23-1; clone size: .
CDR3 DNA: TGCGCCAGCAGCCAAGAGGTGGGGGGTTTCTCCTATAATTCACCCCTCCACTTT; CDR3 protein: CASSQEVGGFSYNSPLHF; D gene: .; J gene: TRBJ1-6; V gene: TRBV4-3; clone size: .
CDR3 DNA: TGTGCCAGTAGTATGGACGGGACTCCAGGGTTCCCCTATGGCTACACCTTC; CDR3 protein: CASSMDGTPGFPYGYTF; D gene: .; J gene: TRBJ1-2; V gene: TRBV19; clone size: .
CDR3 DNA: TGTGCCAGCAGCTTACGAGGGCCTGGCGAGCAGTACTTC; CDR3 protein: CASSLRGPGEQYF; D gene: .; J gene: TRBJ2-7; V gene: TRBV7-9; clone size: .
CDR3 DNA: TGTGCCAGCAGTTCAGGGGGCAATCAGCCCCAGCATTTT; CDR3 protein: CASSSGGNQPQHF; D gene: .; J gene: TRBJ1-5; V gene: TRBV12-3/TRBV12-4; clone size: .
CDR3 DNA: TGTGCCAGCAGCGCGGGACTAGCGACTTACAATGAGCAGTTCTTC; CDR3 protein: CASSAGLATYNEQFF; D gene: TRBD2; J gene: TRBJ2-1; V gene: TRBV11-2; clone size: .
CDR3 DNA: TGTGCCAGCAGCCCACAGGGGGCAACGGAAAAACTGTTTTTT; CDR3 protein: CASSPQGATEKLFF; D gene: TRBD1; J gene: TRBJ1-4; V gene: TRBV7-2; clone size: .
CDR3 DNA: TGCGCCAGCAGCTTCGGGACAGTGGACACTGAAGCTTTCTTT; CDR3 protein: CASSFGTVDTEAFF; D gene: TRBD1; J gene: TRBJ1-1; V gene: TRBV5-1; clone size: few
CDR3 DNA: TGTGCCAGCAGCCCTCGGACAGGGGGAACTGAAGCTTTCTTT; CDR3 protein: CASSPRTGGTEAFF; D gene: TRBD1; J gene: TRBJ1-1; V gene: TRBV7-2; clone size: .
CDR3 DNA: TGTGCCTGGAGATTCCAGAACACTGAAGCTTTCTTT; CDR3 protein: CAWRFQNTEAFF; D gene: .; J gene: TRBJ1-1; V gene: TRBV30; clone size: .
CDR3 DNA: TGTGCCTGGGGAAACGGAGGGGGCGATGAAAAACTGTTTTTT; CDR3 protein: CAWGNGGGDEKLFF; D gene: TRBD1; J gene: TRBJ1-4; V gene: TRBV30; clone size: once
CDR3 DNA: TGTGCCAGCAGCCGATTAGCGGGAGCCACAGATACGCAGTATTTT; CDR3 protein: CASSRLAGATDTQYF; D gene: TRBD2; J gene: TRBJ2-3; V gene: TRBV7-9; clone size: .
CDR3 DNA: TGTGCCAGCAGGACTTTGCCGCACAATGAGCAGTTCTTC; CDR3 protein: CASRTLPHNEQFF; D gene: .; J gene: TRBJ2-1; V gene: TRBV12-3/TRBV12-4; clone size: .
CDR3 DNA: TGTGCCAGCAACACGGGACAGGGGAACTCTGGGGCCAACGTCCTGACTTTC; CDR3 protein: CASNTGQGNSGANVLTF; D gene: TRBD1; J gene: TRBJ2-6; V gene: TRBV2; clone size: .
CDR3 DNA: TGCGCCAGCAGCTTGGGAGGGGGCCCCTACAATGAGCAGTTCTTC; CDR3 protein: CASSLGGGPYNEQFF; D gene: TRBD1; J gene: TRBJ2-1; V gene: TRBV5-1; clone size: .
CDR3 DNA: TGTGCCAGCAGCTCGCAACCGACGACCGCTAGGTCCGACACCTTC; CDR3 protein: CASSSQPTTARSDTF; D gene: .; J gene: TRBJ1-2; V gene: TRBV5-5; clone size: few
CDR3 DNA: TGTGCCAGCAGTTATGGCAGGGAACCCGTCGGGGAGCTGTTTTTT; CDR3 protein: CASSYGREPVGELFF; D gene: .; J gene: TRBJ2-2; V gene: TRBV6-5; clone size: .
CDR3 DNA: TGCGCCAGCAGCCAAGACGTGGCGGACACTGAAGCTTTCTTT; CDR3 protein: CASSQDVADTEAFF; D gene: .; J gene: TRBJ1-1; V gene: TRBV4-3; clone size: once
CDR3 DNA: TGTGCCAGCAGTTTGAGCGGGGGACGGGGCGGCTACACCTTC; CDR3 protein: CASSLSGGRGGYTF; D gene: .; J gene: TRBJ1-2; V gene: TRBV27; clone size: .
CDR3 DNA: TGTGCCAGCAGCCGAATTGGGACAGACTATGGCTACACCTTC; CDR3 protein: CASSRIGTDYGYTF; D gene: TRBD1; J gene: TRBJ1-2; V gene: TRBV16; clone size: .
CDR3 DNA: TGCGCCAGCAGCTTGTCCGCCGGGTACGAGCAGTACTTC; CDR3 protein: CASSLSAGYEQYF; D gene: .; J gene: TRBJ2-7; V gene: TRBV5-1; clone size: .
CDR3 DNA: TGCAGCGTTACGACAGGGGCCACCGGGGAGCTGTTTTTT; CDR3 protein: CSVTTGATGELFF; D gene: TRBD1; J gene: TRBJ2-2; V gene: TRBV29-1; clone size: .
CDR3 DNA: TGTGCCAGCAGCATCAGGGGGTCATCTAATGAAAAACTGTTTTTT; CDR3 protein: CASSIRGSSNEKLFF; D gene: TRBD1; J gene: TRBJ1-4; V gene: TRBV3-1/TRBV3-2; clone size: .
CDR3 DNA: TGCGCCAGCAGCTCCGGGACAAGCAATCAGCCCCAGCATTTT; CDR3 protein: CASSSGTSNQPQHF; D gene: .; J gene: TRBJ1-5; V gene: TRBV5-1; clone size: once
CDR3 DNA: TGTGCCAGCAGCGTTCGTCCGGGACTGAAGGATGGCTACACCTTC; CDR3 protein: CASSVRPGLKDGYTF; D gene: .; J gene: TRBJ1-2; V gene: TRBV7-3; clone size: .
CDR3 DNA: TGTGCCAGTAGTTCTCCCTCTAGGACAGGGAGGACCGGGGAGCTGTTTTTT; CDR3 protein: CASSSPSRTGRTGELFF; D gene: TRBD1; J gene: TRBJ2-2; V gene: TRBV19; clone size: .
CDR3 DNA: TGTGCCAGCAGTGCGGGAGGACTAGCGGGGGCTCTGGGGGCCAACGTCCTGACTTTC; CDR3 protein: CASSAGGLAGALGANVLTF; D gene: TRBD2; J gene: TRBJ2-6; V gene: TRBV6-2/TRBV6-3; clone size: few
CDR3 DNA: TGTGCCAGTAGTATATTGGGGGGGGTAAAAACTGAAGCTTTCTTT; CDR3 protein: CASSILGGVKTEAFF; D gene: .; J gene: TRBJ1-1; V gene: TRBV19; clone size: .
CDR3 DNA: TGTGCCAGCAGCCCCACTCTGACAGGGGGCCTAAACATTCAGTACTTC; CDR3 protein: CASSPTLTGGLNIQYF; D gene: TRBD1; J gene: TRBJ2-4; V gene: TRBV7-9; clone size: .
CDR3 DNA: TGTGCCAGCAGCCCCCAAGGGGAAGCGAATGAAAAACTGTTTTTT; CDR3 protein: CASSPQGEANEKLFF; D gene: .; J gene: TRBJ1-4; V gene: TRBV5-4; clone size: once
CDR3 DNA: TGTGCCAGCAGCTTAGATGGTAACAGGATGAGCTCCTATAATTCACCCCTCCACTTT; CDR3 protein: CASSLDGNRMSSYNSPLHF; D gene: .; J gene: TRBJ1-6; V gene: TRBV7-8; clone size: .
CDR3 DNA: TGTGCCAGCAGTCCCAAAATGACTAGCGGGGGGGACAATGAGCAGTTCTTC; CDR3 protein: CASSPKMTSGGDNEQFF; D gene: TRBD2; J gene: TRBJ2-1; V gene: TRBV6-6; clone size: .
CDR3 DNA: TGTGCCAGCAGCTTAAGTTCGGGGAATCAGCCCCAGCATTTT; CDR3 protein: CASSLSSGNQPQHF; D gene: .; J gene: TRBJ1-5; V gene: TRBV5-5; clone size: .
CDR3 DNA: TGTGCCAGCAGCCCCAACGGGTCGGAGGGCTACACCTTC; CDR3 protein: CASSPNGSEGYTF; D gene: .; J gene: TRBJ1-2; V gene: TRBV6-6; clone size: .
CDR3 DNA: TGTGCCAGCAGTGACCCTACAGGTCAGAATCAGCCCCAGCATTTT; CDR3 protein: CASSDPTGQNQPQHF; D gene: .; J gene: TRBJ1-5; V gene: TRBV6-2/TRBV6-3; clone size: .
CDR3 DNA: TGTGCCACCAGTGACTACGGGACAGGGAAAACCGGGGAGCTGTTTTTT; CDR3 protein: CATSDYGTGKTGELFF; D gene: TRBD1; J gene: TRBJ2-2; V gene: TRBV24-1; clone size: .
CDR3 DNA: TGTGCCAGCTCTACAGGGGGGAGAACTGAAGCTTTCTTT; CDR3 protein: CASSTGGRTEAFF; D gene: TRBD1; J gene: TRBJ1-1; V gene: TRBV28; clone size: once
CDR3 DNA: TGTGCCTGGAGTGAGGGACAGGGACCTTCACCCCTCCACTTT; CDR3 protein: CAWSEGQGPSPLHF; D gene: TRBD1; J gene: TRBJ1-6; V gene: TRBV30; clone size: .
CDR3 DNA: TGCGCCAGCAGCTTGGACAGGGGTGAAAAACTGTTTTTT; CDR3 protein: CASSLDRGEKLFF; D gene: TRBD1; J gene: TRBJ1-4; V gene: TRBV5-1; clone size: .
CDR3 DNA: TGTGCCAGCAGCCCCGGCGGGGCGGGGGGGATCTACGAGCAGTACTTC; CDR3 protein: CASSPGGAGGIYEQYF; D gene: TRBD2; J gene: TRBJ2-7; V gene: TRBV7-2; clone size: .
CDR3 DNA: TGTGCCAGCAGTGATTTCACACAAGAGACCCAGTACTTC; CDR3 protein: CASSDFTQETQYF; D gene: .; J gene: TRBJ2-5; V gene: TRBV6-1; clone size: .
CDR3 DNA: TGTGCCAGCAGCTTAGAACGGTCTAATTCACCCCTCCACTTT; CDR3 protein: CASSLERSNSPLHF; D gene: .; J gene: TRBJ1-6; V gene: TRBV7-9; clone size: .
CDR3 DNA: TGTGCCAGCAGTTCGGGACAGAAGTATGGAGCTTTCTTT; CDR3 protein: CASSSGQKYGAFF; D gene: TRBD1; J gene: TRBJ1-1; V gene: TRBV6-5; clone size: few
CDR3 DNA: TGTGCCAGCAGGAGGGGGGGAGGTTCACCCCTCCACTTT; CDR3 protein: CASRRGGGSPLHF; D gene: .; J gene: TRBJ1-6; V gene: TRBV13; clone size: .
CDR3 DNA: TGTGCCACCAGCAGAGAGAGAGCGGGAGCTTACAATGAGCAGTTCTTC; CDR3 protein: CATSRERAGAYNEQFF; D gene: TRBD2; J gene: TRBJ2-1; V gene: TRBV15; clone size: .